This is a list of T cell receptor beta chains from one sample in a study of T cell responses to AZD1222 COVID-19 vaccine. Clones were read by immunoSEQ multiplex PCR, and TCRdb kept only the in-frame ones, dropping some. This table holds approximately 150,000 clones, 85% to 90% found once. Sequenced here: peripheral blood, sampled 28 days after the second dose of the MenACWY control vaccine. Receptor source: an adult who received the MenACWY meningococcal vaccine as a control. Both conserved end residues are part of each CDR3. D genes are given only for firm matches. Rows give clone size only sometimes, using once, few, many, or a class for an expanded clone.

clone_size	v_call	j_call	d_call	cdr3_nt	cdr3_aa
-	TRBV7-2	TRBJ2-2	-	TGTGCCAGCAGCCCCCAGGATGCGTACACCGGGGAGCTGTTTTTT	CASSPQDAYTGELFF
-	TRBV9	TRBJ2-1	-	TGTGCCAGCACCACTGACCCCGGGACAACTTACAATGAGCAGTTCTTC	CASTTDPGTTYNEQFF
-	TRBV19	TRBJ2-7	-	TGTGCCAGTAGTAGTGGGCTCTTATCCTACGAGCAGTACTTC	CASSSGLLSYEQYF
-	TRBV28	TRBJ1-6	TRBD1	TGTGCCAGCAGTTCCTCGACAGGGGGCGAATCACCCCTCCACTTT	CASSSSTGGESPLHF
-	TRBV27	TRBJ1-2	-	TGTGCCAGCAGTTTCATGGGGAACTATGGCTACACCTTC	CASSFMGNYGYTF
-	TRBV5-6	TRBJ2-1	-	TGTGCCAGCAGCTTGTGGGTGCGGGCCACAAGCTCCTACAATGAGCAGTTCTTC	CASSLWVRATSSYNEQFF
few	TRBV7-9	TRBJ1-1	TRBD1	TGTGCCAGCAGCCTACAGGGGCCGACTGAAGCTTTCTTT	CASSLQGPTEAFF
-	TRBV5-1	TRBJ1-1	TRBD1	TGCGCCAGCAGCTTAGGGGACAGGAACACTGAAGCTTTCTTT	CASSLGDRNTEAFF
-	TRBV6-2/TRBV6-3	TRBJ2-7	-	TGTGCCAGCAGTCCCCTAGCGCGAGGGGAGCAGTACTTC	CASSPLARGEQYF
-	TRBV6-2/TRBV6-3	TRBJ2-7	-	TGTGCCAGCAGTTACGGGGCGGGACAGATCTACGAGCAGTACTTC	CASSYGAGQIYEQYF
-	TRBV29-1	TRBJ1-2	-	TGCAGCGGCCTCCAGGGTACCGATGGCTACACCTTC	CSGLQGTDGYTF
-	TRBV10-3	TRBJ2-7	TRBD1	TGTGCCATCAGTGACCGGGACAGGGCGAGCTACGAGCAGTACTTC	CAISDRDRASYEQYF
once	TRBV19	TRBJ1-6	TRBD1	TGTGCCAGTAGATTTACAGGGGGCTATTCACCCCTCCACTTT	CASRFTGGYSPLHF
-	TRBV6-5	TRBJ1-4	-	TGTGCCAGCACCTTCTATGAAAAACTGTTTTTT	CASTFYEKLFF
once	TRBV3-1/TRBV3-2	TRBJ1-5	-	TGTGCCAGCAGCGCTATCGGCAATCAGCCCCAGCATTTT	CASSAIGNQPQHF
-	TRBV24-1	TRBJ1-5	-	TGTGCCACCAAGCCGGGAGGGGCCATCAATCAGCCCCAGCATTTT	CATKPGGAINQPQHF
few	TRBV10-1	TRBJ2-7	TRBD2	TGCGCCAGCAGTGAGAAGGTAGCGGGGCTTTACGAGCAGTACTTC	CASSEKVAGLYEQYF
-	TRBV28	TRBJ1-2	-	TGTGCCAGCAGTTTCCCCCCTGGGACGGGATATGGCTACACCTTC	CASSFPPGTGYGYTF
-	TRBV6-2/TRBV6-3	TRBJ2-7	-	TGTGCCAGCAGTTATGGGTCCTGGGAGCAGTACTTC	CASSYGSWEQYF
-	TRBV7-2	TRBJ1-1	-	TGTGCCAGCAGCTTAGTTTACGCTGAAGCTTTCTTT	CASSLVYAEAFF
-	TRBV27	TRBJ1-5	-	TGTGCCAGCAGCCGCGGGACAAAGCATCAGCCCCAGCATTTT	CASSRGTKHQPQHF
-	TRBV4-2	TRBJ2-2	-	TGTGCCAGCCACCGAGGAGGGAGAGTGGCCGGGGAGCTGTTTTTT	CASHRGGRVAGELFF
-	TRBV2	TRBJ2-7	-	TGTGCCAGCAACCTCCTCTCCTACGAGCAGTACTTC	CASNLLSYEQYF
-	TRBV7-2	TRBJ2-3	-	TGTGCCAGCAGCTTAGTGGGTAGCGGCACAGATACGCAGTATTTT	CASSLVGSGTDTQYF
-	TRBV28	TRBJ2-7	-	TGTGCCAGCAGCCTGGGAGGCTACGAGCAGTACTTC	CASSLGGYEQYF
-	TRBV24-1	TRBJ1-2	TRBD1	TGTGCCACCAGTGATTCTCCGGGACAGGGGGTGGGAGGCTACACCTTC	CATSDSPGQGVGGYTF